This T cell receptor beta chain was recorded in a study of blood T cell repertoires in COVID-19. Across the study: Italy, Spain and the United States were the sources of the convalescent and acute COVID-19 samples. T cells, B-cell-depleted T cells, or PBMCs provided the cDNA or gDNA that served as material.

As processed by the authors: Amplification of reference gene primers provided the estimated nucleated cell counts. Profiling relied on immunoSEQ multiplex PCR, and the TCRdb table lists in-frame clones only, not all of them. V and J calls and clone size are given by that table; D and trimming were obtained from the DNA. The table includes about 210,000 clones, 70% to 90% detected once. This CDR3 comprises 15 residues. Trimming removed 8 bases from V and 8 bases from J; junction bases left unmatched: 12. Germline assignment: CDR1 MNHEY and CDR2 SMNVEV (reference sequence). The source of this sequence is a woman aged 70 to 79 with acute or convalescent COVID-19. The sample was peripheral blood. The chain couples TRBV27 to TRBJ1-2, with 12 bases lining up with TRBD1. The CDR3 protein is CASWAPGQGAEGYTF. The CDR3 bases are TGTGCCAGCTGGGCCCCGGGACAGGGGGCGGAGGGCTACACCTTC.